These 9 T cell receptor beta chains share one sample of origin, sequenced in a study of blood T cells in healthy people across ages. Together with a sample-barcoded 5' primer, a J-beta primer mix was included in a second PCR lasting about 7 to 11 cycles. Via MiXCR, TCRdb re-called the 5' RACE reads, giving one row per CDR3 protein. Of 1.5 million to 2 million distinct CDR3 sequences listed, less than 50% are singletons. Sequencing was carried out using blood. All receptors derive from a woman between 35 and 50 years old in good health.

This clonotype was seen only a few times. This may be a read error, as it is one base from a much larger clone. The chain is built from TRBV16 and TRBJ2-4; D gene ambiguous. The J call is uncertain, as TRBJ2-7 better fits the DNA end. The V gene's germline CDR1 is KGHSY and CDR2 FQNENV. The CDR3 length is 12 residues. The CDR3 DNA follows: TGTGCCAGCAGCCAATCACGCGGCGAGCAGTACTTC. Its protein product is CASSQSRGEQYF.

This clonotype was recorded many times. The genes are TRBV18 and TRBJ2-1, with D perhaps TRBD1 (5 bases). Trimming pared 8 bases from V and 1 base from J, leaving 9 bases between. Germline V lookup: CDR1 KGHSH, CDR2 LQKENI. This CDR3 spans 13 amino acids. The CDR3 sequence is CASSPGSYNEQFF. CDR3 sequence (DNA): TGTGCCAGCAGCCCAGGGTCCTACAATGAGCAGTTCTTC.

V gene TRBV20-1 combines with J gene TRBJ2-1; 10 bases agree with TRBD1. V lost 3 bases and J lost 5; bases outside the gene matches: 7. CDR1 and CDR2 (germline): DFQATT, SNEGSKA (reference sequence). CDR3 size: 15 residues. The CDR3 sequence is CSASPDRGQHNEQFF. CDR3 in DNA: TGCAGTGCTAGCCCCGACAGGGGGCAACACAATGAGCAGTTCTTC.

The chain joins TRBV20-1 to TRBJ1-1; D gene unclear. The CDR3 extends over 14 amino acids. From germline, CDR1 is DFQATT and CDR2 SNEGSKA (reference sequence). The germline V and J ends were trimmed by 2 bases and 6 bases, with 16 bases remaining between them. The DNA for the CDR3 is TGCAGTGCTAGACCGGGGTCGTATCTCCCTGAAGCTTTCTTT. It specifies CSARPGSYLPEAFF.

This clonotype was seen a few times. The chain carries TRBV20-1 and TRBJ2-4; no firm D call. V lost 6 bases to trimming and J lost 11 bases, with 20 bases between them. The CDR3 has 13 residues. Germline CDR1 DFQATT, CDR2 SNEGSKA (reference sequence). CDR3 protein: CSAPAEHRAVQYF. The CDR3 bases are TGCAGTGCACCGGCCGAACATAGGGCAGTTCAGTACTTC.

This clonotype was observed a handful of times. The chain links TRBV12-3 or TRBV12-4 to TRBJ2-1; D not resolved. The V end was cut by 2 bases, the J end by 5 bases, with 10 bases between. The CDR3 runs to 14 residues. Here the CDR3 reads CASSLLSLNNEQFF. CDR3 in DNA: TGTGCCAGCAGTTTACTTTCCTTAAACAATGAGCAGTTCTTC.

This chain uses TRBV9 with TRBJ2-7; 12 bases fit TRBD2. The length of the CDR3 is 16 residues. The V gene end was trimmed by 0 bases and the J gene end by 5 bases; junction bases not matched to a gene: 6. Germline CDR1 reads SGDLS; CDR2 reads YYNGEE. The CDR3 bases are TGTGCCAGCAGCGTAGAGCTAGCGGGGGGGCAAAACGAGCAGTACTTC. Residues: CASSVELAGGQNEQYF.

The chain is built from TRBV7-6 and TRBJ2-2; D gene uncertain. The V and J ends lost 3 bases and 6 bases respectively, with 14 bases between them. This CDR3 has 15 amino acids. In germline, CDR1 is SGHVS, CDR2 FNYEAQ. DNA for the CDR3: TGTGCCAGCAGCTTGTATGAAGCTTCGTCCGGGGAGCTGTTTTTT. Its translation is CASSLYEASSGELFF.

This clonotype has just a few counts. The chain has TRBV12-3 or TRBV12-4 and TRBJ2-3, with no clear D. The CDR3 sequence is 12 residues long. Trimming stripped 4 bases from V and 5 bases from J, with 7 bases between. The CDR3 here is CASSSWGDTQYF. In DNA, the CDR3 is TGTGCCAGCAGTTCATGGGGAGATACGCAGTATTTT.